A single sample is the source of the 7 T cell receptor beta chains below, sequenced in a study of vaccination and CD4 T cells after COVID-19 (dated by TCRdb to between 2021 and 2023). Receptors were amplified or captured by PCR. Sequencing was carried out with an Illumina iSeq 100. DNA from cultured CD4+ T cells underwent TCR sequencing with the Oncomine TCR Beta short-read assay at the Johns Hopkins FTIC core. The public reads were reprocessed in TCRdb via fastp at Q25 and MiXCR, keeping in-frame beta chains. Rows are combined by CDR3 protein, so each entry shows the most common genes and DNA. The table for this sample lists approximately 13,000 distinct CDR3 sequences; 52% of them were counted only once. 15% to 20% of the sample is held by the ten biggest clonotypes. For these TCRs, the target antigens are not known. Per the publication, the treatment or condition label means: approximately nine-day PBMC culture with coronavirus spike peptide pools or control peptides (ViraFEST assay).

The source material was CD4+ T cells from blood, cultured in vitro. The receptors were sampled from a human donor who had recovered from COVID-19.

The sample holds a few counts of this clonotype. The rearrangement links TRBV20-1 to TRBJ1-1, with a possible D match to TRBD1 (6 bases). The V and J ends lost 4 bases and 8 bases respectively, with 11 bases between them. The CDR3 contains 11 residues. Germline loops: CDR1 DFQATT, CDR2 SNEGSKA (reference sequence). The CDR3 DNA is TGCAGTGCTACGCAGGGGTGGGAAGCTTTCTTT. This gives the protein CSATQGWEAFF.

The rearrangement joins TRBV7-9 to TRBJ2-1, with D perhaps matching TRBD2 (5 bases). V was pared by 2 bases and J by 4 bases, with 15 bases between. In germline, CDR1 is SEHNR, CDR2 FQNEAQ (reference sequence). This CDR3 region has 16 residues. CDR3 in amino acids: CASSLSPQAEYNEQFF. CDR3 in DNA: TGTGCCAGCAGCTTATCCCCTCAAGCGGAGTACAATGAGCAGTTCTTC.

Only a few counts were recorded for this clonotype. This rearrangement joins TRBV7-2 to TRBJ2-3; 7 bases are a match to TRBD1. Trimming at V came to 1 base and at J to 6 bases, leaving 7 bases not matched to a gene. Germline CDR1 is SGHTA and CDR2 is FQGNSA. The CDR3 consists of 15 residues. CDR3 in amino acids: CASSLVVLGGDTQYF. The DNA of the CDR3 is TGTGCCAGCAGCTTAGTGGTCCTAGGGGGCGATACGCAGTATTTT.

The V gene is TRBV7-2, the J gene TRBJ1-4; 8 positions match TRBD1. J gave up 6 bases and V 4 bases, and 7 bases lay outside the gene matches. The CDR3 runs 15 residues. The germline CDR1 and CDR2 sequences are SGHTA and FQGNSA. DNA for the CDR3: TGTGCCAGCAGCTCATCAGGGACAGGATATGAAAAACTGTTTTTT. Its protein product is CASSSSGTGYEKLFF.

The chain uses TRBV5-1 and TRBJ2-7; TRBD2 matches at 13 bases. J lost 4 bases, V lost 5 bases, and 9 bases had no gene match. Germline-derived CDR1 and CDR2 are SGHRS and YFSETQ. There are 16 residues in the CDR3. The CDR3 protein is CASRRAGLAGEYEQYF. The CDR3 DNA reads TGCGCCAGCAGAAGAGCAGGACTAGCGGGAGAGTACGAGCAGTACTTC.

This clonotype was seen more than once but under ten times. The rearrangement joins TRBV28 to TRBJ1-1; D uncertain. The V gene's germline CDR1 is MDHEN and CDR2 SYDVKM. This CDR3 region has 13 residues. Trimming removed 3 bases from V and 1 base from J, with 6 bases in between. The CDR3 DNA reads as TGTGCCAGCAGTTTTATGGAGAACACTGAAGCTTTCTTT. This encodes CASSFMENTEAFF.

This clonotype occurred a few times. The V and J genes are TRBV20-1 and TRBJ2-3, with TRBD2 identical over 7 bases. The CDR3 extends over 12 amino acids. Germline assignment: CDR1 DFQATT and CDR2 SNEGSKA (reference sequence). The J segment lost 0 bases and the V segment lost 6 bases, leaving 0 bases of the junction unmatched. DNA for the CDR3: TGCAGTGCCGGGGGGAGCACAGATACGCAGTATTTT. This sequence encodes CSAGGSTDTQYF.